This TCR beta chain was sequenced for a study of T-cell reconstitution after alpha-beta-depleted transplantation in children. Germline CDR1 and CDR2: MNHEY and SMNVEV (reference sequence). The CDR3 contains 14 residues. Trimming stripped 6 bases from V and 8 bases from J, with 19 bases between. TCRbeta library preparation incorporated unique molecular identifiers. TCRdb recomputed calls from the PCR reads with MiXCR, one row per CDR3 protein. Of about 610,000 distinct CDR3 sequences listed, 8% to 11% are singletons. This clonotype occurred a few times. The sequencing used PBMCs from the stem cell graft donor, collected from the stem cell graft. This sequence originates from a human donor who donated a stem cell graft to a child with acute myeloid leukemia. The rearrangement links TRBV27 to TRBJ1-2; no clear D. The DNA for the CDR3 is TGTGCCAGCAGCCTAAGGCCTAGTGGGCGCGGCTACACCTTC. Translating it yields CASSLRPSGRGYTF.